The next 4 T cell receptor beta chains were all read from a single sample in a study of T-cell reconstitution after alpha-beta-depleted transplantation in children. Preparation of the TCRbeta library involved a method that used unique molecular identifiers. TCRdb fed the PCR reads into MiXCR, producing one record per CDR3 protein. The table records fewer than 700,000 distinct CDR3 sequences, about an eighth of them present only once. The sample was PBMCs, mostly from graft donor cells, taken 360 days after TCRalphabeta/CD19-depleted stem cell transplant. Receptor source: a male patient aged 10-17 years who had a stem cell transplant for acute myeloid leukemia, so the T cells may come from the graft donor.

This clonotype was seen repeatedly, ten times or more. This chain connects TRBV6-5 to TRBJ2-7; TRBD2 aligns across 12 bases. The CDR3 covers 17 residues. CDR1 and CDR2 from the germline V gene are MNHEY and SVGAGI. Losses at the gene ends were 0 bases for V and 6 bases for J; bases not matched to a gene: 9. The CDR3 nucleotides read TGTGCCAGCAGTTACTCGAATTTCCTAGCGGGAGGGGGCGAGCAGTACTTC. Translating it yields CASSYSNFLAGGGEQYF.

The rearrangement uses TRBV20-1 and TRBJ2-3; 9 positions match TRBD2. Per germline, CDR1 DFQATT and CDR2 SNEGSKA (reference sequence). The J segment lost 3 bases and the V segment lost 7 bases, leaving 14 bases of the junction unmatched. CDR3 size: 16 residues. DNA for the CDR3: TGCAGTGTATCGGCGGGAGGGCCTATGAAGACAGATACGCAGTATTTT. Amino acid sequence: CSVSAGGPMKTDTQYF.

Ten or more counts support this clonotype. The DNA for the CDR3 is TGTGCCAGCAGCTCCCTACTGGGGTACCAAGAGACCCAGTACTTC. Translation gives CASSSLLGYQETQYF. The chain carries TRBV27 and TRBJ2-5; no firm D call. The CDR3 contains 15 residues. Germline values: CDR1 MNHEY, CDR2 SMNVEV (reference sequence). V gave up 6 bases and J gave up 0 bases, with 14 bases separating them.

This clonotype appeared many times. One junction end disagrees with the germline gene, perhaps due to a read error. The CDR3 here is CASSLAPVGQYF. The CDR3 DNA follows: TGTGCCAGCAGCTTAGCTCCTGTCGGGCAGTACTTC. The chain combines TRBV12-3 or TRBV12-4 with TRBJ2-7; D is unclear. The CDR3 runs to 12 residues.